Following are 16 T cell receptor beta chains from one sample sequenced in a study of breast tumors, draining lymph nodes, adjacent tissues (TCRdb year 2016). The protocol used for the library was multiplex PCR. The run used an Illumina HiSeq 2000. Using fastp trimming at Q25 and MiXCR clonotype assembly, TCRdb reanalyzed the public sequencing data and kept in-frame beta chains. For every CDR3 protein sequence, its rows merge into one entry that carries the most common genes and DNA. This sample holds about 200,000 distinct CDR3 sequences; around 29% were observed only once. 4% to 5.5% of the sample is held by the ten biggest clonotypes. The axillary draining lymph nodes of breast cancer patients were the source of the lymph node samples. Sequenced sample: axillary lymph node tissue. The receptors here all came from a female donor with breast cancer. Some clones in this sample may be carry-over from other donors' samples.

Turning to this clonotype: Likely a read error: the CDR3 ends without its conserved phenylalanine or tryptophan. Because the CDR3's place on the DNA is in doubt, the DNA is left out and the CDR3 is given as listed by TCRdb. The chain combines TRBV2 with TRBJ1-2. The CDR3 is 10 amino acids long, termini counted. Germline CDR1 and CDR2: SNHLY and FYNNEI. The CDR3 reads CASSDRFYTL.

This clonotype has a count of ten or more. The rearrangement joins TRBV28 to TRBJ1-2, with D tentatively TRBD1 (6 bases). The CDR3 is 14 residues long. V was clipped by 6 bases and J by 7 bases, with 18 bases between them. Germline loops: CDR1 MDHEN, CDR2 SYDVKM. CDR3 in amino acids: CASRRTGGAGGYTF. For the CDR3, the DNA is TGTGCCAGCAGAAGAACTGGGGGCGCGGGTGGCTACACCTTC.

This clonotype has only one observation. The CDR3 loop reads CSARDTSGAQYF. The CDR3 DNA follows: TGCAGTGCTAGAGATACTAGCGGGGCGCAGTATTTT. The rearrangement joins TRBV20-1 to TRBJ2-3; 10 bases agree with TRBD2. CDR1 and CDR2 (germline): DFQATT, SNEGSKA (reference sequence). This CDR3 is built from 12 residues. With 0 bases clipped from V and 10 bases from J, the junction kept 1 base outside the gene matches.

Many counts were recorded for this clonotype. The CDR3: CASSNGGSNQPQHF. DNA for the CDR3: TGTGCCAGCAGTAACGGGGGTAGCAATCAGCCCCAGCATTTT. The J gene is TRBJ1-5, the V gene TRBV6-6; TRBD1 is a possible D gene (5 bases). Trimming left V 5 bases short and J 0 bases short, with 8 bases between. This CDR3 has 14 amino acids. The germline V gene has CDR1 MNHNY and CDR2 SVGAGI (reference sequence).

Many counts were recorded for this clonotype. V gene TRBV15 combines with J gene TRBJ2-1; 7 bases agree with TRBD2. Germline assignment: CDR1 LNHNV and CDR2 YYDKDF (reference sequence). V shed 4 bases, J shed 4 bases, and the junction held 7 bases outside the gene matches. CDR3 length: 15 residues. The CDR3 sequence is CATSTVASGYNEQFF. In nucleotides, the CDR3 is TGTGCCACCAGCACTGTGGCTAGCGGTTACAATGAGCAGTTCTTC.

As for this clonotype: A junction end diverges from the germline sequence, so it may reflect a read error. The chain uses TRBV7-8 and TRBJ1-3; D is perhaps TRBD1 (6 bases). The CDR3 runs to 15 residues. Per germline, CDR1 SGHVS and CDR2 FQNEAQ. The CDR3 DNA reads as TGTGTCAGCAGCTTACACAGGGCTTCAGGAAACACCATACATTTT. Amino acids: CVSSLHRASGNTIHF.

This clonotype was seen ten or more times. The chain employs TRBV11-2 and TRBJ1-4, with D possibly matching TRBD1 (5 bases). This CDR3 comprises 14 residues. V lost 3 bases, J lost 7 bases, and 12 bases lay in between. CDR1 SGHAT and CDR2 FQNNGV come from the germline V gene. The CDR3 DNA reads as TGTGCCAGCAGCTTTCAGGGTTGGGGTGAAAAACTGTTTTTT. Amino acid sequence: CASSFQGWGEKLFF. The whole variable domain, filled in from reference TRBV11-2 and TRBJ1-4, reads EAGVAQSPRYKIIEKRQSVAFWCNPISGHATLYWYQQILGQGPKLLIQFQNNGVVDDSQLPKDRFSAERLKGVDSTLKIQPAKLEDSAVYLCASSFQGWGEKLFFGSGTQLSVL.

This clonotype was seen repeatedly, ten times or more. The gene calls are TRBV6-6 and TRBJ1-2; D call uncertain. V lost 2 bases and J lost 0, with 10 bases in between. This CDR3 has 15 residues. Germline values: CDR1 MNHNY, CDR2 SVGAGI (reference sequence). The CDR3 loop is CASSYLTAANYGYTF. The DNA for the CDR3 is TGTGCCAGCAGTTACCTCACAGCCGCTAACTATGGCTACACCTTC.

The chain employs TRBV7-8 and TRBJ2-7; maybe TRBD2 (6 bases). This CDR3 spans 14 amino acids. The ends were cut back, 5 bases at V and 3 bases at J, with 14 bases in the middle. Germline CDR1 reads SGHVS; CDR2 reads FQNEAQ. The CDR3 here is CASSLQRRGYEQYF. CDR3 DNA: TGTGCCAGCAGCCTTCAGCGGAGGGGCTACGAGCAGTACTTC.

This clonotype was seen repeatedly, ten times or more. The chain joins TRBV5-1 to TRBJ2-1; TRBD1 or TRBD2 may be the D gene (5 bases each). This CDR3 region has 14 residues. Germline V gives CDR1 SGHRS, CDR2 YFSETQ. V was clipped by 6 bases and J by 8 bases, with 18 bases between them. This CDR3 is CASTLGVGKDEQFF. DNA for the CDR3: TGCGCCAGCACCCTGGGGGTAGGGAAGGATGAGCAGTTCTTC.

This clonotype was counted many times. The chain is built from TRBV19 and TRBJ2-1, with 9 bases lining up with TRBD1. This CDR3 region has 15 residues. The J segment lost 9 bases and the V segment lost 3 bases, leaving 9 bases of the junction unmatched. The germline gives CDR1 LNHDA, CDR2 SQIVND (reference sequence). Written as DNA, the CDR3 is TGTGCCAGTAGTATTACGACAGGGGGATATGGTGAGCAGTTCTTC. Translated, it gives CASSITTGGYGEQFF.

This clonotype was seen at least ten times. The CDR3 sequence: CASSEVFGQPNEQFF. The CDR3 DNA follows: TGTGCCAGCAGTGAAGTTTTCGGTCAGCCCAATGAGCAGTTCTTC. This rearrangement joins TRBV6-1 to TRBJ2-1; D remains unclear. In germline, CDR1 is MNHNS, CDR2 SASEGT. This CDR3 is built from 15 residues. Trimming shortened V by 1 base and J by 6 bases, and 13 bases separated the two germline ends.

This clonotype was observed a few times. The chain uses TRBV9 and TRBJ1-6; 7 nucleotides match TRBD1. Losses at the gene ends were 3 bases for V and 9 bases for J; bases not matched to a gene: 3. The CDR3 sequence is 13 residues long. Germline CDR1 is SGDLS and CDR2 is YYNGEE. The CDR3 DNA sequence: TGTGCCAGCAGCGCCGGGACAGCTTCACCCCTCCACTTT. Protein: CASSAGTASPLHF.

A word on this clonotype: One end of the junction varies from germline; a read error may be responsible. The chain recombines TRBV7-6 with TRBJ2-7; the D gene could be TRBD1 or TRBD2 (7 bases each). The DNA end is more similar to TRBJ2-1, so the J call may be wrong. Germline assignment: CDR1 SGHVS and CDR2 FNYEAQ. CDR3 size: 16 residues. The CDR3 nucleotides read TGTGCCAGCAGCTTAGGGGCAGGGGGGGTCTACCATGAGCAGTTCTTC. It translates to CASSLGAGGVYHEQFF.

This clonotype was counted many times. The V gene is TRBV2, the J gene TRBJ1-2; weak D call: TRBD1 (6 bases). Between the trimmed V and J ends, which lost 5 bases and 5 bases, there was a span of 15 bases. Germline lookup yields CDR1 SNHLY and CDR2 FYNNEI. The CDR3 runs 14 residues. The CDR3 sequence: CASSSYREGYGYTF. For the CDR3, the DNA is TGTGCCAGCAGTTCTTACAGGGAGGGATATGGCTACACCTTC. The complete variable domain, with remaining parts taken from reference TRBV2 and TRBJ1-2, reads EPEVTQTPSHQVTQMGQEVILRCVPISNHLYFYWYRQILGQKVEFLVSFYNNEISEKSEIFDDQFSVERPDGSNFTLKIRSTKLEDSAMYFCASSSYREGYGYTFGSGTRLTVV.

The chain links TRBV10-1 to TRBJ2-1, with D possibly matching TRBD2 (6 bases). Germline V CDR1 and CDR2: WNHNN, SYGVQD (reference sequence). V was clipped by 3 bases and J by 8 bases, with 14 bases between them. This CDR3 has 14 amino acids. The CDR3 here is CASSDGGVRDEQFF. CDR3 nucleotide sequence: TGCGCCAGCAGTGACGGGGGAGTGCGGGATGAGCAGTTCTTC.